A selection of T cell receptor beta chains follows, all from one sample in a study of Tregs in tolerant kidney transplant recipients. Using immunoSEQ multiplex PCR, the repertoire was profiled, and TCRdb retains in-frame clones only, with some absent. Here the sample spans around 120,000 clones, 92% being singletons. Sequenced: CD4+ T cells from blood. The source is a human donor in good health. The CDR3 runs from the conserved cysteine through the conserved F or W. The D gene is left open where the match is weak.

j_call v_call d_call cdr3_nt cdr3_aa
TRBJ2-5 TRBV4-1 TRBD2 TGCGCCAGCAGCCAAGTGATCCAGCGGGAGGCGGGGGAGACCCAGTACTTC CASSQVIQREAGETQYF
TRBJ2-7 TRBV18 - TGTGCCAGCTCACCCGGGACTGCCTACGAGCAGTACTTC CASSPGTAYEQYF
TRBJ2-7 TRBV27 - TGTGCCAGCAGTTTATCGGGCGGCATTGGGGAGCAGTACTTC CASSLSGGIGEQYF
TRBJ2-3 TRBV5-1 - TGCGCCAGCAGACCCACGAGCGTGGGCCCAGATACGCAGTATTTT CASRPTSVGPDTQYF
TRBJ2-3 TRBV5-6 TRBD1 TGTGCCAGCAGCTCCGGGACAGGGGTTAGCACAGATACGCAGTATTTT CASSSGTGVSTDTQYF
TRBJ2-7 TRBV6-4 TRBD2 TGTGCCAGCAGTGGGGGGGGCTACGAGCAGTACTTC CASSGGGYEQYF
TRBJ2-2 TRBV6-4 TRBD2 TGTGCCAGCAGTGTTCGACTAGCGGGGGGTCCCGGGGAGCTGTTTTTT CASSVRLAGGPGELFF
TRBJ2-1 TRBV10-3 TRBD2 TGTGCCATCAGACTAGCGGGATCCAATGAGCAGTTCTTC CAIRLAGSNEQFF
TRBJ1-2 TRBV6-5 TRBD1 TGTGCCAGCAGTTACCTGGGACAGGGGGCCTATGGCTACACCTTC CASSYLGQGAYGYTF
TRBJ1-1 TRBV19 - TGTGCCAGTAGTGATCGAAGGGCTGAAGCTTTCTTT CASSDRRAEAFF